What follows are 29 T cell receptor beta chains derived from one specimen sequenced in a study of shared clonotypes between healthy human individuals. Profiled with immunoSEQ multiplex PCR; TCRdb holds only in-frame clones, not every one. Among fewer than 3 million clones, roughly 92% were seen once, and the ten largest hold 0.37%. Source material: naive CD4+ T cells from PBMCs. Noted subset: CD45RA+ positively selected. Source of these receptors: a man younger than 35 in good health. Some clones in this sample may be carry-over from other donors' samples.

The rearrangement joins TRBV11-1 to TRBJ1-1; D not certain. V lost 1 base and J lost 1, with 13 bases in between. CDR1 is SGHAT and CDR2 is FQDESV in the germline V gene (reference sequence). The CDR3 has 16 amino acids. The CDR3, as DNA: TGTGCCAGCAGCTTAGGAGACCCCAGCGGGAACACTGAAGCTTTCTTT. This encodes CASSLGDPSGNTEAFF.

The chain carries TRBV25-1 and TRBJ1-1; D possibly corresponds to TRBD1 (5 bases). The ends were cut back, 3 bases at V and 10 bases at J, with 15 bases in the middle. Per germline, CDR1 MGHDK and CDR2 SYGVNS. CDR3 size: 13 residues. The chain's CDR3 is CASSEAGPRGAFF. DNA for the CDR3: TGTGCCAGCAGTGAGGCAGGGCCCCGGGGAGCTTTCTTT.

The chain couples TRBV28 to TRBJ1-2; TRBD1 agrees at 10 bases. The CDR3 extends over 16 amino acids. Per germline, CDR1 MDHEN and CDR2 SYDVKM. After removal of 5 bases from V and 4 bases from J, the junction contained 10 bases not matched to a gene. CDR3 nucleotide sequence: TGTGCCAGCAGTCAACCCGGGACAGGGGAGTTCTATGGCTACACCTTC. It translates to CASSQPGTGEFYGYTF.

This clone appeared a single time. The V gene is TRBV6-1, the J gene TRBJ1-1; 9 positions match TRBD1. The CDR3 is 14 amino acids. V gave up 7 bases and J gave up 9 bases; unmatched junction bases: 12. Looked up from germline, CDR1 is MNHNS and CDR2 is SASEGT. This chain's CDR3 is CASMYILGTGKAFF. The CDR3 nucleotides are TGTGCCAGCATGTACATCCTAGGGACAGGGAAAGCTTTCTTT.

In its sample, this clone was seen once. This sample also contains other DNA sequences that code for the same CDR3. V is TRBV29-1 and J is TRBJ1-4; TRBD1 matches at 9 bases. The CDR3 has 13 amino acids. J was trimmed by 10 bases and V by 5 bases; bases with no gene match: 8. Germline values: CDR1 SQVTM, CDR2 ANQGSEA. CDR3 amino acids: CSVLGQGGGKLFF. Written as DNA, the CDR3 is TGCAGCGTTTTGGGACAGGGCGGCGGAAAACTGTTTTTT. Full variable domain (outside the CDR3, taken from reference TRBV29-1 and TRBJ1-4): SAVISQKPSRDICQRGTSLTIQCQVDSQVTMMFWYRQQPGQSLTLIATANQGSEATYESGFVIDKFPISRPNLTFSTLTVSNMSPEDSSIYLCSVLGQGGGKLFFGSGTQLSVL.

Turning to this clone: The same CDR3 also results from other DNA sequences found in this sample. The chain joins TRBV6-5 to TRBJ2-7; 8 bases are shared with TRBD2. Germline V CDR1 and CDR2: MNHEY, SVGAGI. The CDR3 has 15 amino acids. With 0 bases clipped from V and 4 bases from J, the junction kept 5 bases outside the gene matches. CDR3 DNA: TGTGCCAGCAGTTACTCACCGGGAGGGCCATACGAGCAGTACTTC. This encodes CASSYSPGGPYEQYF.

The chain has TRBV7-8 and TRBJ2-7, with D possibly matching TRBD1 (5 bases). Per the germline V gene, CDR1 is SGHVS and CDR2 is FQNEAQ. The germline V and J ends were trimmed by 2 bases and 2 bases, with 16 bases remaining between them. The CDR3 length is 16 residues. Here the CDR3 DNA reads TGTGCCAGCAGCTTAAACAACAGGCCCAACCCCTACGAGCAGTACTTC. As protein: CASSLNNRPNPYEQYF.

The chain employs TRBV21-1 and TRBJ1-5. TRBV21-1 is described as a pseudogene. This CDR3 has 16 amino acids. CDR3 nucleotides: TGTGCCAGCAGCAAATTGTGCCTTAGGGGCAATCAGCCCCAGCATTTT. It codes for CASSKLCLRGNQPQHF.

The chain combines TRBV5-4 with TRBJ2-3; 12 nucleotides line up with TRBD2. The V segment lost 0 bases and the J segment 13 bases; nucleotides outside the gene matches: 18. The CDR3 length is 18 residues. CDR1 SGHNT and CDR2 YYREEE come from the germline V gene (reference sequence). DNA of the CDR3: TGTGCCAGCAGCTTGGACGGTCTAGCGGGAGGGCCACTAATATTGAAGTATTTT. It yields the protein CASSLDGLAGGPLILKYF.

The rearrangement links TRBV7-7 to TRBJ2-5; 15 positions match TRBD2. Losses at the gene ends were 5 bases for V and 4 bases for J; bases not matched to a gene: 5. CDR1 and CDR2 (germline): SSHAT, FNYEAQ (reference sequence). The CDR3 covers 16 residues. In DNA form, the CDR3 reads TGTGCCAGCAGCGCCGGACTAGCGGGAGGGAGAGAGACCCAGTACTTC. Its protein is CASSAGLAGGRETQYF. The full variable domain, with the rest looked up from reference TRBV7-7 and TRBJ2-5, is GAGVSQSPRYKVTKRGQDVTLRCDPISSHATLYWYQQALGQGPEFLTYFNYEAQPDKSGLPSDRFSAERPEGSISTLTIQRTEQRDSAMYRCASSAGLAGGRETQYFGPGTRLLVL.

The chain is built from TRBV19 and TRBJ1-3, with 9 bases matching TRBD1. The germline V gene encodes CDR1 LNHDA and CDR2 SQIVND (reference sequence). V was clipped by 5 bases and J by 4 bases; unmatched bases: 6. The CDR3 sequence is 15 residues long. The CDR3 DNA reads as TGTGCCAGTAGTTTTCCGACAGGGGGAGGAAACACCATATATTTT. Amino acids: CASSFPTGGGNTIYF.

Only one count was recorded for this clone. This chain uses TRBV6-6 with TRBJ2-4; D remains unclear. This CDR3 is 14 amino acids long. Germline CDR1 and CDR2: MNHNY and SVGAGI (reference sequence). The V and J ends lost 1 base and 2 bases respectively, with 6 bases between them. This CDR3 reads CASSYLRSKNIQYF. In nucleotides, the CDR3 is TGTGCCAGCAGTTACTTGAGGTCCAAAAACATTCAGTACTTC.

The chain is built from TRBV2 and TRBJ2-7; TRBD2 aligns across 11 bases. CDR1 is SNHLY, CDR2 FYNNEI, per germline. The CDR3 is 19 amino acids. J gave up 0 bases and V 0 bases, and 10 bases lay outside the gene matches. CDR3 loop: CASSEAFSWTSGYSYEQYF. The CDR3 nucleotides are TGTGCCAGCAGTGAAGCGTTCAGTTGGACTAGCGGGTACTCCTACGAGCAGTACTTC.

A note on this clone: The sample contains more than one DNA sequence encoding this CDR3. The chain links TRBV5-6 to TRBJ1-2; TRBD1 matches 8 bases. CDR1 and CDR2 (germline): SGHDT, YYEEEE. Trimming removed 3 bases from V and 0 bases from J; junction bases left unmatched: 7. CDR3 length: 16 residues. The CDR3 nucleotides are TGTGCCAGCAGCTCCGGGACAGGCGAAGCTAACTATGGCTACACCTTC. It translates to CASSSGTGEANYGYTF. The entire variable domain, with the rest obtained from reference TRBV5-6 and TRBJ1-2, is as follows: DAGVTQSPTHLIKTRGQQVTLRCSPKSGHDTVSWYQQALGQGPQFIFQYYEEEERQRGNFPDRFSGHQFPNYSSELNVNALLLGDSALYLCASSSGTGEANYGYTFGSGTRLTVV.

As regards this clone: Different DNA sequences within this sample yield the same CDR3. The chain combines TRBV5-1 with TRBJ2-3; 7 bases match TRBD1. Looked up from germline, CDR1 is SGHRS and CDR2 is YFSETQ. V lost 4 bases to trimming and J lost 3 bases; unmatched junction nucleotides: 5. The CDR3 runs to 14 residues. The CDR3 region is CASSPQGLTDTQYF. In DNA, the CDR3 is TGCGCCAGCAGCCCACAGGGGTTGACAGATACGCAGTATTTT. The full variable domain, rest sourced from reference TRBV5-1 and TRBJ2-3, is KAGVTQTPRYLIKTRGQQVTLSCSPISGHRSVSWYQQTPGQGLQFLFEYFSETQRNKGNFPGRFSGRQFSNSRSEMNVSTLELGDSALYLCASSPQGLTDTQYFGPGTRLTVL.

The CDR3 nucleotides read TGTGCCAGCAGCTTAGAGGTCCTCACAGGAGATACGCAGTATTTT. Its protein product is CASSLEVLTGDTQYF. The V and J genes are TRBV11-2 and TRBJ2-3, with D perhaps matching TRBD1 (5 bases). This CDR3 comprises 15 residues. Germline-derived CDR1 and CDR2 are SGHAT and FQNNGV. Trimming stripped 0 bases from V and 5 bases from J, with 12 bases between.

The V and J genes are TRBV28 and TRBJ2-1; 9 positions match TRBD2. The CDR3 is 16 amino acids. Germline CDR1 MDHEN, CDR2 SYDVKM. V gave up 9 bases and J gave up 2 bases; unmatched junction bases: 11. Here the CDR3 DNA reads TGTGCCAGTCGGACTAGCGCGGGGGGGGCCTACAATGAGCAGTTCTTC. Translation gives CASRTSAGGAYNEQFF.

The chain uses TRBV4-1 and TRBJ2-7; D perhaps matches TRBD1 (6 bases). CDR3 length: 14 amino acids. Trimming removed 4 bases at V and 5 bases at J, with 15 bases between. Germline values: CDR1 MGHRA, CDR2 YSYEKL. DNA of the CDR3: TGCGCCAGCAGCCCTACACCTACAGGGAACGAGCAGTACTTC. Protein: CASSPTPTGNEQYF.

The chain couples TRBV7-7 to TRBJ2-1, with TRBD1 as a possible D gene (5 bases). This CDR3 has 13 residues. Trimming took off 5 bases at V and 7 bases at J, with 12 bases between the two ends. Germline V CDR1 and CDR2: SSHAT, FNYEAQ (reference sequence). CDR3 loop: CASSLQTENEQFF. DNA for the CDR3: TGTGCCAGCAGCCTACAGACAGAGAATGAGCAGTTCTTC.

Remarks on this clone: Given a much more abundant clone one base away, this may be a read error. The genes are TRBV5-1 and TRBJ1-1, with 9 bases that match TRBD1. This CDR3 contains 14 residues. Per germline, CDR1 SGHRS and CDR2 YFSETQ. Here the CDR3 DNA reads TGCGCCAGCAGATTGGGACAGGGGAACACTGAAGCTTTCTTT. Its protein product is CASRLGQGNTEAFF. The full variable domain, with the rest looked up from reference TRBV5-1 and TRBJ1-1, is KAGVTQTPRYLIKTRGQQVTLSCSPISGHRSVSWYQQTPGQGLQFLFEYFSETQRNKGNFPGRFSGRQFSNSRSEMNVSTLELGDSALYLCASRLGQGNTEAFFGQGTRLTVV.

The chain carries TRBV28 and TRBJ2-7; D is possibly TRBD2 (6 bases). CDR3 length: 16 amino acids. Germline V CDR1 and CDR2: MDHEN, SYDVKM. The V gene lost 6 bases and the J gene lost 0 bases, with 18 bases spanning the gap. The CDR3 is CASSPGSYQYSYEQYF. The DNA of the CDR3 is TGTGCCAGCAGCCCCGGGAGCTACCAATACTCCTACGAGCAGTACTTC.

This clone is a singleton in its sample. The V call is TRBV19, the J call TRBJ1-1, with TRBD1 as a possible D gene (6 bases). The CDR3 covers 13 residues. Germline assignment: CDR1 LNHDA and CDR2 SQIVND (reference sequence). The ends were cut back, 3 bases at V and 4 bases at J, with 9 bases in the middle. The CDR3 is CASSIVQGTEAFF. CDR3 sequence (DNA): TGTGCCAGTAGTATTGTACAGGGCACTGAAGCTTTCTTT.

CDR3 sequence (DNA): TGTGCCACCAGCAGATGGGGGACAACAACTAATGAAAAACTGTTTTTT. As protein: CATSRWGTTTNEKLFF. The chain employs TRBV15 and TRBJ1-4, with D perhaps TRBD1 (6 bases). CDR3 length equals 16 residues. CDR1 and CDR2 (germline): LNHNV, YYDKDF (reference sequence). The V end lost 2 bases, the J end lost 0 bases, and 10 bases lay between the germline ends.

The chain carries TRBV27 and TRBJ2-1, with 7 bases identical to TRBD1. Germline CDR1 is MNHEY and CDR2 is SMNVEV (reference sequence). The CDR3 sequence is 15 residues long. Germline trimming cut 7 bases from V and 4 bases from J; bases unmatched to any gene: 10. This CDR3 reads CASTSSKGAYNEQFF. The DNA of the CDR3 is TGTGCCAGCACATCCTCCAAGGGGGCTTACAATGAGCAGTTCTTC.

The rearrangement links TRBV2 to TRBJ2-7; 11 nucleotides line up with TRBD2. Germline lookup yields CDR1 SNHLY and CDR2 FYNNEI. Trimming removed 2 bases from V and 9 bases from J; junction bases left unmatched: 9. The length of the CDR3 is 15 residues. CDR3 loop: CASSERLAGGVGQYF. The CDR3 DNA is TGTGCCAGCAGTGAAAGGCTAGCGGGAGGTGTTGGGCAGTACTTC.

This sequence joins TRBV18 and TRBJ1-2, with 7 bases lining up with TRBD1. The junction had 7 bases not matched to a gene; V was cut back by 4 bases and J by 2 bases. Per germline, CDR1 KGHSH and CDR2 LQKENI. This CDR3 is 15 amino acids long. CDR3 DNA: TGTGCCAGCTCACTGAATGCAGGGGGGAACTATGGCTACACCTTC. Encoded protein: CASSLNAGGNYGYTF. The whole variable domain, remainder taken from reference TRBV18 and TRBJ1-2, is NAGVMQNPRHLVRRRGQEARLRCSPMKGHSHVYWYRQLPEEGLKFMVYLQKENIIDESGMPKERFSAEFPKEGPSILRIQQVVRGDSAAYFCASSLNAGGNYGYTFGSGTRLTVV.

The rearrangement uses TRBV28 and TRBJ2-3, with TRBD2 matching 9 bases. Germline assignment: CDR1 MDHEN and CDR2 SYDVKM. With 5 bases clipped from V and 4 bases from J, the junction kept 10 bases outside the gene matches. The CDR3 has 16 amino acids. The CDR3 reads CASSGTGREGADTQYF. The CDR3 region has the DNA TGTGCCAGCAGTGGGACGGGGCGGGAGGGTGCAGATACGCAGTATTTT.

This chain links TRBV28 with TRBJ2-5; no definite D call. V was pared by 3 bases and J by 4 bases, with 15 bases between. Germline CDR1 and CDR2: MDHEN and SYDVKM. This CDR3 is 15 amino acids long. CDR3 amino acids: CASSFGPKPPETQYF. The DNA of the CDR3 is TGTGCCAGCAGTTTTGGACCGAAACCACCAGAGACCCAGTACTTC.

The J gene is TRBJ2-1, the V gene TRBV2; maybe TRBD1 (6 bases). V shed 4 bases and J shed 7 bases, with 17 bases lying between them. The CDR3 is 15 amino acids. In germline, CDR1 is SNHLY, CDR2 FYNNEI. This chain's CDR3 is CASSVGTLQGNEQFF. CDR3 in DNA: TGTGCCAGCAGTGTCGGTACTCTCCAGGGGAATGAGCAGTTCTTC.